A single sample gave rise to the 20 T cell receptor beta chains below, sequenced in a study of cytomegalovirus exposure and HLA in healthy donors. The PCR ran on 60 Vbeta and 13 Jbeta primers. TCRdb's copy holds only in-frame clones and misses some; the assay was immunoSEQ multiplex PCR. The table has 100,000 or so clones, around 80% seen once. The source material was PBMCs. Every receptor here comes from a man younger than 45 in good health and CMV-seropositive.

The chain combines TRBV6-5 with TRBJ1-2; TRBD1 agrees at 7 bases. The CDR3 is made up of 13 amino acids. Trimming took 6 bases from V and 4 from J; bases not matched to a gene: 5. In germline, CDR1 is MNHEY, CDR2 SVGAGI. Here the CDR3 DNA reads TGTGCCAGCAGCCCGGACAGGATCTATGGCTACACCTTC. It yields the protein CASSPDRIYGYTF.

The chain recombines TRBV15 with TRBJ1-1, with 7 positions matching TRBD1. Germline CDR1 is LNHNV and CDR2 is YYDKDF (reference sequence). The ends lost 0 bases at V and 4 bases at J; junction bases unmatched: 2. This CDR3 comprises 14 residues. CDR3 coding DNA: TGTGCCACCAGCAGAGATCGGACAGGCACTGAAGCTTTCTTT. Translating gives CATSRDRTGTEAFF.

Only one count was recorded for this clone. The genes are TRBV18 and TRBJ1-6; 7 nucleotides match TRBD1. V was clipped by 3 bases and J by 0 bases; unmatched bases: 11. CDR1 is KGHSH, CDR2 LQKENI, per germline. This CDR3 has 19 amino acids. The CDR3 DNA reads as TGTGCCAGCTCACCCGCCGGGACAGCCTTGAGCTCCTATAATTCACCCCTCCACTTT. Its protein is CASSPAGTALSSYNSPLHF.

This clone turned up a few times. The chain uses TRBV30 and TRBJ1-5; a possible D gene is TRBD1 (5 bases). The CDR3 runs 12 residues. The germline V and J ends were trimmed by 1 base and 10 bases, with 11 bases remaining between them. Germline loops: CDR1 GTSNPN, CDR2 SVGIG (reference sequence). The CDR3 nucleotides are TGTGCCTGGAGTGCCGCGGGGGTCCCCCAGCATTTT. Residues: CAWSAAGVPQHF.

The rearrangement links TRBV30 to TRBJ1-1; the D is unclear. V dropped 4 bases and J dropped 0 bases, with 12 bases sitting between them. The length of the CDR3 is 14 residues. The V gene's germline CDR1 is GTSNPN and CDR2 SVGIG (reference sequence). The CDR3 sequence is CAWTRLLMNTEAFF. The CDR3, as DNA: TGTGCCTGGACCCGACTGCTGATGAACACTGAAGCTTTCTTT.

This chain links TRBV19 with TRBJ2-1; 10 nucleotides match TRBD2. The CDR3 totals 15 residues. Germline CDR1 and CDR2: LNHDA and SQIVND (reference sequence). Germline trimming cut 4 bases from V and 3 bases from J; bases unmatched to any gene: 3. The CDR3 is CASSRSGGVYNEQFF. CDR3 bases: TGTGCCAGTAGTAGAAGCGGGGGGGTCTACAATGAGCAGTTCTTC.

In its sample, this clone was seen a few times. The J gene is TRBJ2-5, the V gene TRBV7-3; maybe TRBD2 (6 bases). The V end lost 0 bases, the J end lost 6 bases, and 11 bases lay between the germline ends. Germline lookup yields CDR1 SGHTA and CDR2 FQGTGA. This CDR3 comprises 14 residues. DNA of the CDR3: TGTGCCAGCAGCTTAACGGGCGGCGGGAAGACCCAGTACTTC. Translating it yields CASSLTGGGKTQYF.

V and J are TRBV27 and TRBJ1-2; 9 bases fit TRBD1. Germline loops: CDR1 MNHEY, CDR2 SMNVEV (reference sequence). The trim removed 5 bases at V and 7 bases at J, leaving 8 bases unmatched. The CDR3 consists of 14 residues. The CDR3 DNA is TGTGCCAGCAGTCTCCTGACAGGGGGGTCTGGCTACACCTTC. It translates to CASSLLTGGSGYTF.

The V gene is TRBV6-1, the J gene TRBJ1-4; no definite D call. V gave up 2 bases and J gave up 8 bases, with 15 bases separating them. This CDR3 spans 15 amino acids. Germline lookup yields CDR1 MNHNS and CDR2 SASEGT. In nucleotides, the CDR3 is TGTGCCAGCAGTGAAACTCGGGGTATGCAAGAAAAACTGTTTTTT. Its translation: CASSETRGMQEKLFF.

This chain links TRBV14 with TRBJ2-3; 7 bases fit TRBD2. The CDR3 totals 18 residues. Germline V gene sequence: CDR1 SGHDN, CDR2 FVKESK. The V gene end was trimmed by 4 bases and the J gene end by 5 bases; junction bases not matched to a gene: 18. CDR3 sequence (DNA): TGTGCCAGCAGCCCTATTGGACTAGTGATGAACCATGGAGATACGCAGTATTTT. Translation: CASSPIGLVMNHGDTQYF.

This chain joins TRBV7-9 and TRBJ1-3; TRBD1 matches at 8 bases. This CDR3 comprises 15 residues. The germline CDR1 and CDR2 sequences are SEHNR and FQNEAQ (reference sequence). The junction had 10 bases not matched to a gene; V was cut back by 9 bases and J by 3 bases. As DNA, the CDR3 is TGTGCCAGAGAAGGCAACAGGGGGGATGGAAACACCATATATTTT. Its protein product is CAREGNRGDGNTIYF. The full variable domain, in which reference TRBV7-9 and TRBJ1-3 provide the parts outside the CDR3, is DTGVSQNPRHKITKRGQNVTFRCDPISEHNRLYWYRQTLGQGPEFLTYFQNEAQLEKSRLLSDRFSAERPKGSFSTLEIQRTEQGDSAMYLCAREGNRGDGNTIYFGEGSWLTVV.

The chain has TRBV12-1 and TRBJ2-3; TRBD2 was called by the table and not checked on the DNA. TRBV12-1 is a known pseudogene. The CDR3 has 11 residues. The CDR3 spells CAAAGWDTQYF. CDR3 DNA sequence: TGTGCCGCGGCGGGGTGGGATACGCAGTATTTT.

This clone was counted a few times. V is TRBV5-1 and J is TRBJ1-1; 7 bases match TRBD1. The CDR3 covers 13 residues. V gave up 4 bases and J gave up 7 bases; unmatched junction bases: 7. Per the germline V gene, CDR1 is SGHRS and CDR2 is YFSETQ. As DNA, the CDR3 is TGCGCCAGCAGCCGGGGACAGATAAGTGAAGCTTTCTTT. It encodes CASSRGQISEAFF.

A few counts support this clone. The CDR3 spells CASSGRDSRDGTQYF. In DNA form, the CDR3 reads TGTGCCAGCAGTGGCCGGGATTCGAGAGACGGGACCCAGTACTTC. This chain uses TRBV6-1 with TRBJ2-5; weak D call: TRBD2 (5 bases). Germline CDR1 and CDR2: MNHNS and SASEGT. Trimming removed 4 bases from V and 7 bases from J, with 19 bases in between. This CDR3 spans 15 amino acids.

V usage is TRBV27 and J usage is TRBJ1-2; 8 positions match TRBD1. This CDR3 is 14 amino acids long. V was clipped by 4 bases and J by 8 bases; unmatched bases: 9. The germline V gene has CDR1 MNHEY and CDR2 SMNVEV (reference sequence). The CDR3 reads CASSSPHRGEGYTF. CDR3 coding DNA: TGTGCCAGCAGTTCCCCCCACAGGGGGGAAGGCTACACCTTC.

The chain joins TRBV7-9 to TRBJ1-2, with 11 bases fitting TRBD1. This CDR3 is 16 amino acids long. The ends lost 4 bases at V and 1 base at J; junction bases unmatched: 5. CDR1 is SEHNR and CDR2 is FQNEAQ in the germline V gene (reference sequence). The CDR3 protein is CASSSLGTGGNYGYTF. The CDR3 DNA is TGTGCCAGCAGCTCCCTCGGGACAGGGGGTAACTATGGCTACACCTTC.

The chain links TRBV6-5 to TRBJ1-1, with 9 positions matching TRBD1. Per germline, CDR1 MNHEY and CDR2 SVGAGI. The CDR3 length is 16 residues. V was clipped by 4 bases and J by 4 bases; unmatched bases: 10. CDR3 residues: CASSSRDRVRGTEAFF. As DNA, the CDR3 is TGTGCCAGCAGTTCCCGGGACAGGGTACGAGGCACTGAAGCTTTCTTT.

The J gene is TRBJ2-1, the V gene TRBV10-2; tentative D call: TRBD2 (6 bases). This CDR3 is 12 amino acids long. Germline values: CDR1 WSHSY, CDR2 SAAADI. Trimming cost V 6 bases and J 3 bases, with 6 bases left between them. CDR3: CASRDYYNEQFF. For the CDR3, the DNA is TGCGCCAGCAGGGACTACTACAATGAGCAGTTCTTC.

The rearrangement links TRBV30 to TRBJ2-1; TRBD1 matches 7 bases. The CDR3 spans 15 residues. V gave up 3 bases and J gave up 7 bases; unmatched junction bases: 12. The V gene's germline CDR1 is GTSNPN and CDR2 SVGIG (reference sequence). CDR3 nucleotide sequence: TGTGCCTGGAGGGAGGAAGGGGGCTTAGGGAATGAGCAGTTCTTC. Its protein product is CAWREEGGLGNEQFF.

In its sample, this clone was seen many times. As DNA, the CDR3 is TGTGCCAGCAGTGAGAGACAGGGTGGGAACACTGAAGCTTTCTTT. It is translated as CASSERQGGNTEAFF. The rearrangement links TRBV6-6 to TRBJ1-1; 7 bases are shared with TRBD1. Losses at the gene ends were 5 bases for V and 1 base for J; bases not matched to a gene: 7. The CDR3 covers 15 residues. Germline V lookup: CDR1 MNHNY, CDR2 SVGAGI (reference sequence).